What follows describes a single T cell receptor (beta chain). The antigen is not known. The sample originates from a study of cytomegalovirus exposure and HLA in healthy donors. Findings and limits, study-wide: 150 or so TCR beta chains were listed as cytomegalovirus-associated. The only immune exposure information that was available was CMV serostatus. Most TCRs appeared rarely, but some public TCRs recurred in many donors. Follow-up analysis seemed to connect common viral pathogens with several of the most significant clusters identified.

With 60 Vbeta and 13 Jbeta primers, the PCR was carried out. Clones were read by immunoSEQ multiplex PCR, and TCRdb kept only the in-frame ones, dropping some. This table holds about 120,000 clones, roughly 82% found once. Trimming stripped 10 bases from V and 11 bases from J, with 20 bases between. The germline V gene has CDR1 MNHEY and CDR2 SMNVEV (reference sequence). This CDR3 is 12 amino acids long. The source of this sequence is a human donor in good health. V usage is TRBV27 and J usage is TRBJ2-5, with D possibly being TRBD1 (6 bases). Sequenced material: PBMCs. For the CDR3, the DNA is TGTGCCACCTTAACAGGGTCCGGGGAGCAGTACTTC. This gives the protein CATLTGSGEQYF.